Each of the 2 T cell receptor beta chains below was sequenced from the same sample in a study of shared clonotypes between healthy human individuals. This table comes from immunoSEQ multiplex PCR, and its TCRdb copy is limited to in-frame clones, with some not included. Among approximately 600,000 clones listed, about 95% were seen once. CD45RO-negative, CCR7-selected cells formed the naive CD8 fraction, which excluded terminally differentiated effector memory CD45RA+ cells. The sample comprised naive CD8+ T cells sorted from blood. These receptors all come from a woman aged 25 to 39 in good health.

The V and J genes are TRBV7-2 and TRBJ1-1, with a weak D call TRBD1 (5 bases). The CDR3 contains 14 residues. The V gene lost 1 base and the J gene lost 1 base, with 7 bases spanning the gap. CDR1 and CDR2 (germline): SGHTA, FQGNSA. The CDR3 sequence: CASSLGGENTEAFF. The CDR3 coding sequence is TGTGCCAGCAGCTTAGGGGGGGAGAACACTGAAGCTTTCTTT. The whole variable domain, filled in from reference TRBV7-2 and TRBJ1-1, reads GAGVSQSPSNKVTEKGKDVELRCDPISGHTALYWYRQSLGQGLEFLIYFQGNSAPDKSGLPSDRFSAERTGGSVSTLTIQRTQQEDSAVYLCASSLGGENTEAFFGQGTRLTVV.

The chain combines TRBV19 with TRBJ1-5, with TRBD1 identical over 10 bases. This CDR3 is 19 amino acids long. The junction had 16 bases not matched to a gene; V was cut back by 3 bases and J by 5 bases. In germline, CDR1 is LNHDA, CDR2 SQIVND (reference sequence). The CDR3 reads CASSIPTRDRGPRDQPQHF. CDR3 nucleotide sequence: TGTGCCAGTAGTATTCCGACCCGGGACAGGGGCCCCCGAGATCAGCCCCAGCATTTT.